A single sample is the source of the 5 T cell receptor beta chains below, sequenced in a study of blood T cells in healthy people across ages. It was with a sample-barcoded 5' primer and a J-beta primer mix that a second PCR of roughly 7 to 12 cycles was run. TCRdb redid the calling of the 5' RACE reads with MiXCR, one entry per CDR3 protein. The sample has 1.6 million or so distinct CDR3 sequences; around 36% are singletons. The sequenced material came from blood. The receptors shown here come from a woman aged 25 to 39 in good health.

The genes are TRBV4-1 and TRBJ2-5, with D possibly being TRBD2 (5 bases). CDR1 and CDR2 from the germline V gene are MGHRA and YSYEKL. The CDR3 is 16 residues long. V was shortened by 4 bases and J by 4 bases, with 19 bases between the two germline ends. The CDR3 sequence is CASSRILILRGETQYF. The DNA of the CDR3 is TGCGCCAGCAGCCGAATCTTGATCCTCCGGGGAGAGACCCAGTACTTC.

This clonotype turned up a few times. This chain connects TRBV11-2 to TRBJ2-7; 7 bases agree with TRBD1. V lost 11 bases to trimming and J lost 2 bases; unmatched junction nucleotides: 15. Per germline, CDR1 SGHAT and CDR2 FQNNGV. CDR3 length: 15 residues. CDR3 coding DNA: TGTGCCTGTAGTCGATCCGGGACAGAAACCTACGAGCAGTACTTC. This encodes CACSRSGTETYEQYF.

This clonotype was seen a few times. The V call is TRBV20-1, the J call TRBJ2-4; tentatively, D is TRBD2 (5 bases). Between the trimmed V and J ends, which lost 3 bases and 0 bases, there was a span of 18 bases. Germline V lookup: CDR1 DFQATT, CDR2 SNEGSKA (reference sequence). This CDR3 has 17 amino acids. This chain's CDR3 is CSARTNRETLAKNIQYF. CDR3 coding DNA: TGCAGTGCTAGGACAAACCGGGAAACCTTAGCCAAAAACATTCAGTACTTC.

This clonotype was observed a few times. The chain uses TRBV13 and TRBJ1-6; 10 nucleotides align to TRBD1. The CDR3 covers 18 residues. CDR1 is PRHDT and CDR2 is FYEKMQ in the germline V gene (reference sequence). After removal of 4 bases from V and 0 bases from J, the junction contained 6 bases not matched to a gene. The CDR3 protein is CASSSGTGAISYNSPLHF. The CDR3 DNA reads as TGTGCCAGCAGCTCCGGGACAGGGGCGATCTCCTATAATTCACCCCTCCACTTT.

This clonotype appeared many times. V and J are TRBV9 and TRBJ2-5; D is unclear. Germline assignment: CDR1 SGDLS and CDR2 YYNGEE. This CDR3 has 14 amino acids. V was clipped by 0 bases and J by 3 bases, with 9 bases between them. The DNA of the CDR3 is TGTGCCAGCAGCGTAGACGGTGCAGAAGAGACCCAGTACTTC. Protein product: CASSVDGAEETQYF.